This T cell receptor (beta chain) originates from a study of OX40 agonist ivuxolimab in advanced cancers. Study overall: Participants, 80% to 90% male, averaged roughly 59 years of age, ranging from roughly 20 to 80.

Study observations and caveats: Doses of 0.1 to 3.0 mg/kg were accompanied by clonal expansion of CD4+ and CD8+ blood T cells by week 6.

Remarks on this clone: The target antigen is unknown.

Clones were sequenced by immunoSEQ multiplex PCR, and TCRdb holds only the in-frame ones, with some missing. This table holds about 79,000 clones, about 84% found once. Baseline, cycle 4 day 1, and cycle 7 day 1 were the blood sampling points. Germline loops: CDR1 SGHNT, CDR2 YYREEE (reference sequence). The CDR3 length is 14 residues. Trimming cost V 1 base and J 8 bases, with 13 bases left between them. The chain carries TRBV5-4 and TRBJ2-1; D might be TRBD1 (6 bases). The TCR comes from an adult with an advanced solid tumor such as melanoma, head and neck, liver or kidney cancer. The source was CD4+ or CD8+ T cells sorted from blood, collected in a trial of the OX40 agonist ivuxolimab. The DNA for the CDR3 is TGTGCCAGCAGCTTGAAGCAGGGGTCGGATGAGCAGTTCTTC. It specifies CASSLKQGSDEQFF.